This T cell receptor (beta chain) was observed in a study of blood T cell repertoires in COVID-19 (TCRdb year 2020). About the investigation overall: Samples from collaborators originated in the United States, Italy and Spain and spanned both the acute and convalescent phases of COVID-19. The material from the prospective study consisted of cDNA or gDNA derived from T cells, B-cell-depleted T cells, or PBMCs. The samples were drawn from the first 160 participants of the ongoing ImmuneRACE study and from roughly 1,300 subjects provided by 6 global collaborators. The sample metadata nearly always contained a de-identified subject ID, COVID-19 status, age in years and sex. Where available, HLA class I and class II types were obtained from metadata supplied by the sample provider rather than from assay-based typing. A freely available public database, intended as a resource for researchers studying the immune response to SARS-CoV-2, is where the repertoires were released. The dataset comprised deeply sampled blood TCRbeta repertoires from subjects exposed to, actively infected with, or recovered from COVID-19. Results the study describes overall, beyond this receptor: Clinical and demographic metadata were provided uncurated, with the amount varying by source and participant.

In the case of this clone: There is no known antigen for this receptor. There are no base qualities to consult, and no much larger clone falls within one base.

Samples from volunteer blood donors who had recovered from COVID-19 were contributed by a second Seattle source. Each collaborating institution followed its own protocols to collect whole blood in K2EDTA tubes. For TCRbeta analysis, collaborators shipped samples in one of three forms: frozen whole blood, isolated PBMCs, or DNA extracted from either of those sample types. TCRbeta CDR3 regions were amplified from genomic DNA by means of the immunoSEQ Assay, a bias-controlled multiplex PCR. The source study handled its data this way. Within the assay, amplification of reference gene primers was used to estimate how many nucleated cells each sample contained. To quantify the absolute abundance of each unique TCRbeta CDR3 rearrangement, sequence reads were collapsed and filtered. For each sample, productive Simpson clonality was calculated as the square root of Simpson's diversity index across productive rearrangements. Held by TCRdb, this immuneACCESS table contains in-frame sequences only and omits some clones. Under half of the omission traces to an unresolved V gene where checked; the cause of the rest is unknown. V and J calls and clone size are given by that table; D and trimming were obtained from the DNA. The sample has about 260,000 clones on record, about four fifths of them singletons. The top ten constitute about 1.5% of the sample.

This TCR derives from a woman in her 40s who had recovered from COVID-19. The specimen was peripheral blood.

The CDR3 protein is CASSRKAGTSGDQETQYF. In nucleotides, the sequence is TGTGCCAGCAGTAGGAAGGCCGGGACTAGCGGAGATCAAGAGACCCAGTACTTC. The V gene is TRBV6-2 or TRBV6-3 and the J gene is TRBJ2-5; TRBD2 aligns with 11 central bases. Trimmed from V: 5 bases; trimmed from J: 2 bases; junction bases lacking a gene match: 13. The CDR3 starts with the cysteine, ends with the phenylalanine, and has 18 residues. Of all the DNA, just the CDR3 is kept, 54 bases in frame from base 1. CDR1 and CDR2, per the germline V gene, are MNHEY and SVGEGT.